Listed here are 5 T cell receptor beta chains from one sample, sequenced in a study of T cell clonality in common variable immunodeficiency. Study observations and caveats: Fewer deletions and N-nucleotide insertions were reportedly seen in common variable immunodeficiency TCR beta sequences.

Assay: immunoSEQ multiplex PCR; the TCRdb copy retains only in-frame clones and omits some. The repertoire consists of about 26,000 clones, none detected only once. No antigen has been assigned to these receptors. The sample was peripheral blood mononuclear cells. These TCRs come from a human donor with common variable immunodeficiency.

The part of the CDR3 DNA that was read is TGTGCCTGGGGGCAGGGTCTTAATCTTGGGACAGATACG. Amino acids: CAWGQGLNLGTDT. In full, the CDR3 reads CAWGQGLNLGTDTQYF. This rearrangement joins TRBV30 to TRBJ2-3, with a possible D match to TRBD1 (5 bases). The read terminates 3 residues before the CDR3 end, so the remaining end is supplied by the germline J gene. V was pared by 5 bases and J by 3 bases, with 21 bases between. The CDR3 runs to 16 residues. Germline V lookup: CDR1 GTSNPN, CDR2 SVGIG (reference sequence). The whole variable domain, filled in from reference TRBV30 and TRBJ2-3, reads SQTIHQWPATLVQPVGSPLSLECTVEGTSNPNLYWYRQAAGRGLQLLFYSVGIGQISSEVPQNLSASRPQDRQFILSSKKLLLSDSGFYLCAWGQGLNLGTDTQYFGPGTRLTVL.

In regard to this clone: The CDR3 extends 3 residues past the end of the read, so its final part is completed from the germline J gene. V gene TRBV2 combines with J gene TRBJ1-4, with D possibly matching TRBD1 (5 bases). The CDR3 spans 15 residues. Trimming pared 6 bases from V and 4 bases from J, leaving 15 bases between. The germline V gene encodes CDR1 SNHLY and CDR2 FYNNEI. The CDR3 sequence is CASSVTQGYNEKLFF. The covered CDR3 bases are TGTGCCAGCAGCGTCACTCAGGGTTATAATGAAAAA.

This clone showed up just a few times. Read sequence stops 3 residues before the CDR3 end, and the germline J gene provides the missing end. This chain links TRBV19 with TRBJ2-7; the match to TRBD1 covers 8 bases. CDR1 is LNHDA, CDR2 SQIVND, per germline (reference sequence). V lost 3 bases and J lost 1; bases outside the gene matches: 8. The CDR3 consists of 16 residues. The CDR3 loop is CASSICGTGHSYEQYF. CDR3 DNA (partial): TGTGCCAGTAGTATTTGTGGGACAGGCCATTCCTACGAG.

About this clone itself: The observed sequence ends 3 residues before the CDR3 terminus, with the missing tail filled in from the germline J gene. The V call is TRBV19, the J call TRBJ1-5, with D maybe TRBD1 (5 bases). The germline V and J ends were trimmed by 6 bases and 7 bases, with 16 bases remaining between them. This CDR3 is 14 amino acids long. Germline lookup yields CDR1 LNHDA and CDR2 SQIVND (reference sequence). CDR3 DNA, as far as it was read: TGTGCCAGTAGCGAAAGGGGTGGCGGACAGCCC. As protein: CASSERGGGQP. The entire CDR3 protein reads CASSERGGGQPQHF.

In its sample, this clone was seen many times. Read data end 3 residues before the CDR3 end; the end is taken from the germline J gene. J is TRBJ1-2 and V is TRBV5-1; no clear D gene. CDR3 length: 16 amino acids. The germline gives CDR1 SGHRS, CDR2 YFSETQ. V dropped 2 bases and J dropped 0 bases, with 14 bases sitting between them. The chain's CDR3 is CASSFSDLPSNYGYTF. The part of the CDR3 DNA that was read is TGCGCCAGCAGCTTTTCAGATTTGCCTTCTAACTATGGC.